The subject of this entry is one TCR beta chain. As yet, its antigen is unknown. V lost 0 bases, J lost 12 bases, and 4 bases stayed unmatched. CDR3 length: 13 amino acids. CDR1 MNHNY and CDR2 SVGAGI come from the germline V gene (reference sequence). Rearranged V-D-J TRB sequences were amplified with a mixed TRB-A/B primer pool. TCRdb recomputed calls from the multiplex PCR reads with MiXCR, one row per CDR3 protein. Counted here are several thousand distinct CDR3 sequences, less than 55% occurring once; the ten biggest clones make up about 19%. The entry originates in a study of T cell repertoires in aging, cancer and after chemotherapy. The overall study: Donors were grouped into six age bands spanning 30 or younger through 70 or older. Clear clonal overlap appeared across healthy donor samples taken over several months to years.

The template was genomic DNA from peripheral blood, not RNA. Study observations and caveats: Untreated cancer patients had significantly lower blood TCR diversity than age-matched healthy donors.

The origin of this receptor is a human donor in good health. Sequences were obtained from blood. The chain employs TRBV6-6 and TRBJ2-2; 7 nucleotides line up with TRBD2. The CDR3 DNA sequence: TGTGCCAGCAGTTACTCGGGGGGGTTGCAGCTGTTTTTT. As protein: CASSYSGGLQLFF.